This T cell receptor beta chain stems from a study of T cell changes during pregnancy in multiple sclerosis (dated by TCRdb to between 2017 and 2020). For context, the study as a whole: The study looked at changes in the T cell repertoire across pregnancy in women with multiple sclerosis.

At the junction V is shortened by 0 bases and J by 4 bases, with 9 bases in between. From the cysteine through the phenylalanine, the CDR3 covers 13 amino acids. Only CDR3 DNA is held: 39 bases, read in frame from base 1. CDR1 and CDR2 are drawn from the germline V gene (reference sequence): GTSNPN, SVGIG. Library preparation employed the immunoSEQ multiplex PCR assay. This immuneACCESS table, as held by TCRdb, lists in-frame sequences with V and J called but not all clones. Of the missing ones, under half trace to an unresolved V gene in checked studies; the others have no known cause. Counted in this sample were approximately 99,000 clones; over 85% of them appeared once. The leading ten clones occupy 0.99% of the sample. About this clone: The specificity of this receptor is unknown. There are no base qualities to consult, and no much larger clone falls within one base.

The starting material was peripheral blood, obtained after pregnancy. The clonotype comes from a female donor with multiple sclerosis, enrolled in a pregnancy study. The rearranged segments are TRBV30 and TRBJ1-1; TRBD1 is a possible D gene, resting on 6 matching bases. The CDR3 loop reads CAWSVGGPTEAFF. Here is the DNA: TGTGCCTGGAGTGTCGGGGGGCCCACTGAAGCTTTCTTT.